This TCR beta chain was recorded in a study of T cell responses to AZD1222 COVID-19 vaccine. Study-wide points: Females outnumbered males among donors, who were mostly white British; clonal diversity was possibly underestimated.

As for this clone: Its antigen is unidentified.

V lost 5 bases and J lost 3, with 4 bases in between. The CDR3 consists of 11 residues. The germline CDR1 and CDR2 sequences are MNHNY and SVGAGI (reference sequence). Assay used: immunoSEQ multiplex PCR; TCRdb lists only in-frame clones, some missing. The sample yields more than 140,000 clones, around 91% seen once. This clonotype was obtained from an adult in good health. The V gene is TRBV6-6, the J gene TRBJ1-1; D not certain. The specimen was peripheral blood, collected on day 0 of AZD1222 vaccination. CDR3 sequence (DNA): TGTGCCAGCAGTGCCTACACTGAAGCTTTCTTT. It is translated as CASSAYTEAFF.